A single sample gave rise to the 6 T cell receptor beta chains below, sequenced in a study of blood T cell repertoires in COVID-19. Method: immunoSEQ multiplex PCR; TCRdb's copy keeps in-frame clones and lacks some. Here the sample spans some 400,000 clones, more than 75% being singletons. The specimen was peripheral blood. These TCRs come from a human donor with acute or convalescent COVID-19. The donor label of this sample is uncertain.

The genes are TRBV29-1 and TRBJ1-2, with TRBD1 matching 8 bases. Germline V gene lookup returns CDR1 SQVTM and CDR2 ANQGSEA. The CDR3 spans 11 residues. The trim removed 7 bases at V and 8 bases at J, leaving 6 bases unmatched. This chain's CDR3 is CSDDDRGGYTF. The CDR3, as DNA: TGCAGCGATGACGACAGGGGCGGCTACACCTTC.

The chain is built from TRBV24-1 and TRBJ1-6; 7 nucleotides agree with TRBD1. The CDR3 runs 13 residues. Trimming removed 9 bases from V and 7 bases from J; junction bases left unmatched: 5. Germline V gene data show CDR1 as KGHDR and CDR2 as SFDVKD. CDR3 loop: CATRGQANSPLHF. The CDR3 DNA reads TGTGCCACCCGAGGACAGGCCAATTCACCCCTCCACTTT.

The rearrangement uses TRBV19 and TRBJ1-2; TRBD1 agrees at 8 bases. This CDR3 has 14 amino acids. Germline V gene data show CDR1 as LNHDA and CDR2 as SQIVND (reference sequence). Trimming took 5 bases from V and 3 from J; bases not matched to a gene: 5. The DNA of the CDR3 is TGTGCCAGTAGTCCTCCGACAGGGGACTATGGCTACACCTTC. It yields the protein CASSPPTGDYGYTF.

The gene calls are TRBV30 and TRBJ1-4, with no clear D. Trimming stripped 1 base from V and 14 bases from J, with 11 bases between. CDR3 length: 11 amino acids. Germline V gives CDR1 GTSNPN, CDR2 SVGIG (reference sequence). CDR3 residues: CAWSGAFRLFF. The CDR3 DNA follows: TGTGCCTGGAGTGGGGCATTTAGGCTGTTTTTT.

The chain links TRBV28 to TRBJ2-7; TRBD1 is a possible D gene (6 bases). V was pared by 8 bases and J by 0 bases, with 11 bases between. The CDR3 has 13 residues. Germline CDR1 MDHEN, CDR2 SYDVKM. DNA for the CDR3: TGTGCCAGCTTGGACAGTAACTCCTACGAGCAGTACTTC. Translation: CASLDSNSYEQYF.

The chain joins TRBV7-7 to TRBJ2-5, with 8 positions matching TRBD2. CDR1 and CDR2 from the germline V gene are SSHAT and FNYEAQ (reference sequence). This CDR3 has 16 amino acids. The V gene end was trimmed by 2 bases and the J gene end by 2 bases; junction bases not matched to a gene: 7. DNA for the CDR3: TGTGCCAGCAGCTTATTGGCTAGCGGGCCGCAAGAGACCCAGTACTTC. Encoded protein: CASSLLASGPQETQYF.